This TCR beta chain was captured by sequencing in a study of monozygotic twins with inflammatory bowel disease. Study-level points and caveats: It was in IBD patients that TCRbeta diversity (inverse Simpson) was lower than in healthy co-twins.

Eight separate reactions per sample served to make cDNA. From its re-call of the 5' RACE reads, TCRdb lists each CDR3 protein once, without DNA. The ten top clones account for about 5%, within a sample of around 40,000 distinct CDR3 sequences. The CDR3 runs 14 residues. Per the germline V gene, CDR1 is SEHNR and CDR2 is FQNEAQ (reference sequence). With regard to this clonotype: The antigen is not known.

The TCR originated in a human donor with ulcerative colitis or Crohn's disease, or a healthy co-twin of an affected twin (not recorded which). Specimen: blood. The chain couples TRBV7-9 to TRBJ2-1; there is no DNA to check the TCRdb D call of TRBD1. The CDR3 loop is CASSPATGYNEQFF.